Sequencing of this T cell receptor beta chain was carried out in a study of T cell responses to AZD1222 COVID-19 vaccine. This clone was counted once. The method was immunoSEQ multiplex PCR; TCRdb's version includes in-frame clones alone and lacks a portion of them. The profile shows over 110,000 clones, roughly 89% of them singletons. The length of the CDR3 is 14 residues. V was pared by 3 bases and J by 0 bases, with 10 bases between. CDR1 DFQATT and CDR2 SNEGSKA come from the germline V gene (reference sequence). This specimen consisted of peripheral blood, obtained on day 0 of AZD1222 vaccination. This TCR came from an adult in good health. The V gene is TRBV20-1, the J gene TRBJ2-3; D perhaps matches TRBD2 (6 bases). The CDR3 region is CSASTGTSTDTQYF. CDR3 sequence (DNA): TGCAGTGCTAGTACCGGGACTAGCACAGATACGCAGTATTTT.